This TCR beta chain was observed in a study of spatial heterogeneity in lung cancer. At the level of the study: A total of under 80 untreated early-stage non-small cell lung cancer patients served as donors. Sequencing was performed on follow-up PBMC samples when available, collected at a median of roughly two years after resection.

This clonotype was seen repeatedly, ten times or more. The presence of a unique molecular identifier marked each TCR cDNA molecule. TCRdb re-analysed the 5' RACE reads in MiXCR, keeping a single row per CDR3 protein. The data show 100,000 to 120,000 distinct CDR3 sequences, about 10% seen once. The CDR3 is 13 amino acids. The V and J ends lost 3 bases and 9 bases respectively, with 14 bases between them. CDR1 is LGHDT, CDR2 YNNKEL, per germline (reference sequence). Time point denoted: blood at routine non-recurrence follow-up after resection. Whole RNA came from tumor, nontumor lung or frozen PBMC and was sequenced without being sorted.

This chain connects TRBV3-1 to TRBJ1-1, with D uncertain. This TCR was sampled from a female donor with early-stage non-small cell lung cancer. The input for sequencing was PBMCs, taken at follow-up. For the CDR3, the DNA is TGTGCCAGCAGCCACCTCAATGCGATCCAAGCTTTCTTT. Residues: CASSHLNAIQAFF.